The 12 T cell receptor beta chains below come from one sample, sequenced in a study of T-cell reconstitution after alpha-beta-depleted transplantation in children (dated by TCRdb to the mid-2010s). What this sample's time point label stands for: day 60 (about 2 months) after transplantation. This specimen's treatment or condition label, per the study, means: allogeneic hematopoietic cell transplantation with graft depleted of TCRalphabeta T cells and CD19 B cells. The protocol used for the library was PCR. The run used an Illumina HiSeq 2500. To normalize quantification of the TCRbeta repertoire, the TCR libraries were built with molecular barcoding that relied on unique molecular identifiers. Clones were called with MiXCR by TCRdb after fastp trimmed the public reads at Q25, and only in-frame beta chains were retained. Rows merge per CDR3 protein into single entries with the most common DNA and genes. For this sample there are approximately 44,000 distinct CDR3 sequences; less than 6% appear just once. Of the sample, over 30% falls within the top ten clones.

Source: PBMCs, mostly from graft donor cells, taken 60 days after TCRalphabeta/CD19-depleted stem cell transplant. These receptors came from a female patient under 10 years old who had a stem cell transplant for aplastic anemia, so the T cells may come from the graft donor.

This clonotype was picked up a small number of times. This sequence joins TRBV11-3 and TRBJ2-5; D not resolved. V lost 1 base and J 1 base, leaving 7 bases between the germline ends. Germline CDR1 SGHNT, CDR2 YENEEA. The CDR3 spans 14 residues. The CDR3 region has the DNA TGTGCCAGCAGCTTAGGCCCGTCCCAAGAGACCCAGTACTTC. It encodes CASSLGPSQETQYF.

The chain links TRBV6-6 to TRBJ2-1, with D possibly matching TRBD1 (7 bases). Germline CDR1 and CDR2: MNHNY and SVGAGI (reference sequence). The CDR3 sequence is 16 residues long. The V end was cut by 0 bases, the J end by 10 bases, with 19 bases between. CDR3 loop: CASSYSEDRPGGEQFF. The CDR3 DNA reads TGTGCCAGCAGTTACTCGGAGGACAGGCCCGGGGGAGAGCAGTTCTTC.

This clonotype was detected ten times or more. The rearrangement links TRBV28 to TRBJ1-5; D gene uncertain. Looked up from germline, CDR1 is MDHEN and CDR2 is SYDVKM. Trimming pared 5 bases from V and 8 bases from J, leaving 13 bases between. The CDR3 extends over 13 amino acids. DNA of the CDR3: TGTGCCAGCAGTGGTGCGGGAGGAAAGCCCCAGCATTTT. This sequence encodes CASSGAGGKPQHF.

This clonotype has just a few counts. This chain connects TRBV5-1 to TRBJ2-7, with a possible D match to TRBD2 (6 bases). The CDR3 is 13 residues long. The ends were cut back, 3 bases at V and 6 bases at J, with 13 bases in the middle. Germline loops: CDR1 SGHRS, CDR2 YFSETQ. CDR3 sequence (DNA): TGCGCCAGCAGCTACGGAGTCGGGAGCGAGCAGTACTTC. Its protein is CASSYGVGSEQYF.

The chain employs TRBV10-3 and TRBJ2-3; TRBD2 matches at 10 bases. Germline V lookup: CDR1 ENHRY, CDR2 SYGVKD. After removal of 2 bases from V and 5 bases from J, the junction contained 7 bases not matched to a gene. There are 16 residues in the CDR3. CDR3 protein: CAISEGGSGGGDTQYF. Written as DNA, the CDR3 is TGTGCCATCAGTGAGGGGGGAAGCGGGGGGGGAGATACGCAGTATTTT.

Ten or more counts support this clonotype. The chain recombines TRBV9 with TRBJ2-7, with D tentatively TRBD1 or TRBD2 (5 bases each). The CDR3 sequence is 15 residues long. V lost 0 bases, J lost 5 bases, and 15 bases lay in between. Germline V gene sequence: CDR1 SGDLS, CDR2 YYNGEE. In nucleotides, the CDR3 is TGTGCCAGCAGCGTAGCTGGGCAGGGAGTCGACGAGCAGTACTTC. Its protein product is CASSVAGQGVDEQYF.

This clonotype was counted many times. The gene calls are TRBV7-3 and TRBJ2-7; D not certain. The CDR3 consists of 13 residues. V was shortened by 0 bases and J by 6 bases, with 9 bases between the two germline ends. The germline CDR1 and CDR2 sequences are SGHTA and FQGTGA. The CDR3 spells CASSLTVVSEQYF. In nucleotides, the CDR3 is TGTGCCAGCAGCTTAACAGTCGTCTCCGAGCAGTACTTC.

This clonotype was detected once. This may be a read error, as it is one base from a much larger clone. This rearrangement joins TRBV28 to TRBJ1-6; tentative D call: TRBD1 (6 bases). This CDR3 region has 19 residues. Germline values: CDR1 MDHEN, CDR2 SYDVKM. This CDR3 reads CASSLRGSVRVPYNPPLHF. In nucleotides, the CDR3 is TGTGCCAGCAGTTTGAGGGGGTCGGTCAGGGTCCCCTATAATCCACCCCTCCACTTT.

This clonotype appeared many times. The chain is built from TRBV9 and TRBJ1-2, with 10 bases lining up with TRBD1. J was trimmed by 6 bases and V by 1 base; bases with no gene match: 6. Germline V gene data show CDR1 as SGDLS and CDR2 as YYNGEE. The CDR3 is made up of 15 amino acids. The CDR3 DNA reads TGTGCCAGCAGCGTAACTTGGGGACAGGGGCATGGCTACACCTTC. It translates to CASSVTWGQGHGYTF. The whole variable domain, remainder taken from reference TRBV9 and TRBJ1-2, is DSGVTQTPKHLITATGQRVTLRCSPRSGDLSVYWYQQSLDQGLQFLIQYYNGEERAKGNILERFSAQQFPDLHSELNLSSLELGDSALYFCASSVTWGQGHGYTFGSGTRLTVV.

This clonotype came up many times. The chain carries TRBV6-6 and TRBJ2-1, with 8 bases fitting TRBD2. This CDR3 has 14 residues. Looked up from germline, CDR1 is MNHNY and CDR2 is SVGAGI (reference sequence). V lost 5 bases and J lost 9; bases outside the gene matches: 9. The CDR3 DNA follows: TGTGCCAGCAGTCCTACGGGAGGGCGGGGTGAGCAGTTCTTC. This gives the protein CASSPTGGRGEQFF.

This clonotype has ten or more counts. The chain has TRBV6-7 and TRBJ2-1, with D possibly matching TRBD2 (5 bases). TRBV6-7 is an ORF; its function is uncertain. The V end lost 7 bases, the J end lost 5 bases, and 18 bases lay between the germline ends. CDR3 length equals 15 residues. Here the CDR3 DNA reads TGTGCCAGCACCCTCCGGGATTTAGCGAACAATGAGCAGTTCTTC. Translation gives CASTLRDLANNEQFF.

The table lists this clonotype with many counts. The chain is built from TRBV11-2 and TRBJ2-1; no firm D call. Germline-derived CDR1 and CDR2 are SGHAT and FQNNGV. The CDR3 contains 17 residues. Trimming took 5 bases from V and 3 from J, leaving 20 bases between them. DNA for the CDR3: TGTGCCAGCAGCACCAAAGAAGGAAGCGCGGTCTACAATGAGCAGTTCTTC. It specifies CASSTKEGSAVYNEQFF.